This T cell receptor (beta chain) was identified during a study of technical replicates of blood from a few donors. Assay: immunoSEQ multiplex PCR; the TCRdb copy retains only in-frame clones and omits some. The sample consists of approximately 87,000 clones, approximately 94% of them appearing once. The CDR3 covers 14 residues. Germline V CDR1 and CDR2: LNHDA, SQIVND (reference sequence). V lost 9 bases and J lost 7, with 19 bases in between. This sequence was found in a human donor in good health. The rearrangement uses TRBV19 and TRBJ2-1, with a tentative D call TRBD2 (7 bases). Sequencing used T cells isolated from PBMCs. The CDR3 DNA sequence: TGTGCCAGCACCAACGGGGGGCCCTGGAATGAGCAGTTCTTC. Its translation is CASTNGGPWNEQFF.